The 3 T cell receptor beta chains listed next were all sequenced from one sample in a study of T cell repertoires in cytomegalovirus infection. TCRdb reanalysed the reads using MiXCR and keeps one entry per CDR3 protein. The sample consists of 100,000 to 150,000 distinct CDR3 sequences, 8.8% of them appearing once. Input material: PBMCs. The receptors derive from a human donor in good health (CMV status not recorded). Some clones in this sample may be carry-over from other donors' samples.

Only a few counts were recorded for this clonotype. This chain links TRBV20-1 with TRBJ2-5; D possibly corresponds to TRBD1 (5 bases). The CDR3 has 12 residues. Trimming took off 5 bases at V and 7 bases at J, with 14 bases between the two ends. The germline gives CDR1 DFQATT, CDR2 SNEGSKA (reference sequence). CDR3 nucleotides: TGCAGTGCTGGCTCAGGGAAATCGACCCAGTACTTC. This codes for CSAGSGKSTQYF.

This clonotype was seen repeatedly, ten times or more. This chain connects TRBV7-2 to TRBJ2-1, with 11 bases identical to TRBD2. The CDR3 is 18 residues long. Trimming removed 4 bases from V and 0 bases from J; junction bases left unmatched: 8. Germline CDR1 reads SGHTA; CDR2 reads FQGNSA. For the CDR3, the DNA is TGTGCCAGCAGCTCCAGAACTAGCGGGGGCACCTCCTACAATGAGCAGTTCTTC. Protein product: CASSSRTSGGTSYNEQFF.

This chain links TRBV7-2 with TRBJ2-5; 9 bases fit TRBD2. Trimming removed 1 base from V and 1 base from J; junction bases left unmatched: 4. This CDR3 has 16 amino acids. CDR1 and CDR2 (germline): SGHTA, FQGNSA. CDR3: CASSLGSSGGQETQYF. In DNA, the CDR3 is TGTGCCAGCAGCTTAGGGAGTAGCGGGGGCCAAGAGACCCAGTACTTC.